A single sample gave rise to the 14 T cell receptor beta chains below, sequenced in a study of response to subunit inactivated influenza vaccine. Using its own MiXCR run on the RT-PCR reads, TCRdb lists one record per CDR3 protein. The sample carries some 600,000 distinct CDR3 sequences, 11% to 15% recorded once. Sequences were derived from PBMCs from blood, sampled less than 15 days before vaccination. The receptors were gathered from a man aged 50-59 years who received an inactivated influenza vaccine.

In its sample, this clonotype was seen a few times. This chain uses TRBV5-1 with TRBJ2-1; D remains unclear. Germline values: CDR1 SGHRS, CDR2 YFSETQ. The germline V and J ends were trimmed by 1 base and 3 bases, with 8 bases remaining between them. This CDR3 spans 14 amino acids. Written as DNA, the CDR3 is TGCGCCAGCAGCTTGATGGGGTACTACAATGAGCAGTTCTTC. This encodes CASSLMGYYNEQFF.

J is TRBJ2-5 and V is TRBV18, with TRBD1 matching 7 bases. Germline V gene data show CDR1 as KGHSH and CDR2 as LQKENI. The length of the CDR3 is 14 residues. The V segment lost 5 bases and the J segment 1 base; nucleotides outside the gene matches: 4. In DNA form, the CDR3 reads TGTGCCAGCTCATTCAGGGACAGCCAAGAGACCCAGTACTTC. This translates into CASSFRDSQETQYF.

This clonotype was recorded a few times. This chain links TRBV20-1 with TRBJ1-2; no clear D. Trimming pared 3 bases from V and 8 bases from J, leaving 16 bases between. The length of the CDR3 is 13 residues. The germline V gene encodes CDR1 DFQATT and CDR2 SNEGSKA (reference sequence). The CDR3 bases are TGCAGTGCTAGGGGAGATTTAACGTGGGGCTACACCTTC. Its translation: CSARGDLTWGYTF.

This clonotype has only a few counts. The chain carries TRBV6-1 and TRBJ2-5; D unclear. Germline assignment: CDR1 MNHNS and CDR2 SASEGT. The CDR3 loop spans 13 amino acids. Between the trimmed V and J ends, which lost 6 bases and 0 bases, there was a span of 8 bases. Here the CDR3 DNA reads TGTGCCAGCAGCGGGTATTACCAAGAGACCCAGTACTTC. Translation gives CASSGYYQETQYF.

This clonotype was seen at least ten times. The chain links TRBV5-1 to TRBJ2-1; no clear D. The CDR3 consists of 15 residues. V was cut by 2 bases and J by 1 base, with 10 bases left in between. Germline lookup yields CDR1 SGHRS and CDR2 YFSETQ. The CDR3, as DNA: TGCGCCAGCAGCTTAACGGGTCTATCCTACAATGAGCAGTTCTTC. As protein: CASSLTGLSYNEQFF.

This clonotype was observed a few times. The chain employs TRBV28 and TRBJ1-5, with D maybe TRBD1 (6 bases). Trimming cost V 6 bases and J 3 bases, with 18 bases left between them. The CDR3 has 16 residues. Germline V gene data show CDR1 as MDHEN and CDR2 as SYDVKM. The CDR3 is CASSTRGRGDNQPQHF. The CDR3 DNA follows: TGTGCCAGCAGCACTAGGGGGAGGGGGGACAATCAGCCCCAGCATTTT.

This rearrangement joins TRBV7-8 to TRBJ2-2; D remains ambiguous. This CDR3 has 14 residues. Germline CDR1 is SGHVS and CDR2 is FQNEAQ. V lost 8 bases to trimming and J lost 2 bases, with 12 bases between them. The CDR3 spells CASLQSVNTGELFF. The CDR3 DNA sequence: TGTGCCAGCCTCCAGTCAGTAAACACCGGGGAGCTGTTTTTT.

The chain uses TRBV6-1 and TRBJ2-5; TRBD2 agrees at 12 bases. The CDR3 runs to 15 residues. The V gene end was trimmed by 6 bases and the J gene end by 1 base; junction bases not matched to a gene: 3. From germline, CDR1 is MNHNS and CDR2 SASEGT. The CDR3 region is CASRWTSGAQETQYF. Written as DNA, the CDR3 is TGTGCCAGCAGGTGGACTAGCGGGGCCCAAGAGACCCAGTACTTC.

In this sample, this clonotype turned up a few times. The chain has TRBV9 and TRBJ2-1; 10 bases map to TRBD2. Looked up from germline, CDR1 is SGDLS and CDR2 is YYNGEE. Trimming took 0 bases from V and 6 from J; bases not matched to a gene: 3. The CDR3 consists of 15 residues. Here the CDR3 reads CASSVGAGGTNEQFF. CDR3 sequence (DNA): TGTGCCAGCAGCGTAGGAGCGGGGGGGACCAATGAGCAGTTCTTC.

The J gene is TRBJ2-2, the V gene TRBV11-1, with D unclear. The CDR3 has 15 amino acids. Germline CDR1 and CDR2: SGHAT and FQDESV (reference sequence). Trimming took 0 bases from V and 6 from J, leaving 11 bases between them. The CDR3 DNA reads TGTGCCAGCAGCTTAGCGGACCGGGCAGCCGGGGAGCTGTTTTTT. This encodes CASSLADRAAGELFF.

The rearrangement joins TRBV9 to TRBJ2-5; D is uncertain. This CDR3 is 13 amino acids long. CDR1 is SGDLS and CDR2 is YYNGEE in the germline V gene. The germline V and J ends were trimmed by 1 base and 6 bases, with 10 bases remaining between them. The CDR3 protein is CASSVSIRKTQYF. CDR3 sequence (DNA): TGTGCCAGCAGCGTATCCATACGGAAGACCCAGTACTTC.

This clonotype showed up many times. V gene TRBV11-2 combines with J gene TRBJ2-1; either TRBD1 or TRBD2 may supply D (5 bases each). This CDR3 contains 14 residues. CDR1 is SGHAT, CDR2 FQNNGV, per germline. Trimming removed 5 bases from V and 6 bases from J, with 14 bases in between. The CDR3 here is CASSPRQRGNEQFF. The CDR3 DNA reads TGTGCCAGCAGCCCCCGCCAGAGGGGCAATGAGCAGTTCTTC.

This clonotype was counted only a few times. V is TRBV24-1 and J is TRBJ2-7; no firm D call. The germline gives CDR1 KGHDR, CDR2 SFDVKD. Trimming stripped 2 bases from V and 2 bases from J, with 12 bases between. This CDR3 is 15 amino acids long. CDR3 sequence (DNA): TGTGCCACCAGTGATTCTCGGGCCACTACCTACGAGCAGTACTTC. Residues: CATSDSRATTYEQYF.

This clonotype has a handful of counts. V usage is TRBV7-9 and J usage is TRBJ2-1; 7 bases are shared with TRBD2. The J segment lost 8 bases and the V segment lost 4 bases, leaving 14 bases of the junction unmatched. This CDR3 region has 16 residues. CDR1 is SEHNR and CDR2 is FQNEAQ in the germline V gene (reference sequence). Here the CDR3 DNA reads TGTGCCAGCAGCTCCTGGCTCGCGGGAGAGGGTTATGAGCAGTTCTTC. It is translated as CASSSWLAGEGYEQFF.